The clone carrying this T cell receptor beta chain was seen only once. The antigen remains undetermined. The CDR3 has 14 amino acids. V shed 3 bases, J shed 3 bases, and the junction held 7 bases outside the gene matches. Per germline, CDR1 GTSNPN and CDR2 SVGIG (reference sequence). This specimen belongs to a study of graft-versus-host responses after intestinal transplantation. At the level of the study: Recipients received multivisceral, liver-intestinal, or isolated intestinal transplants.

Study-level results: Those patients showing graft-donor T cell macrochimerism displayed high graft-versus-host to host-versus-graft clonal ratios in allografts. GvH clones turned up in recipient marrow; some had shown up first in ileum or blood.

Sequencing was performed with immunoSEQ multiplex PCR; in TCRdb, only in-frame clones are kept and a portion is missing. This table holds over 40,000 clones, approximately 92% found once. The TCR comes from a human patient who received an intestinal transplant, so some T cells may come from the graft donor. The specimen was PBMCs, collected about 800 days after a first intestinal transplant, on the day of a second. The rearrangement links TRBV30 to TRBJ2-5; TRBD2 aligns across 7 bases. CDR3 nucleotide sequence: TGTGCCTGGAGCGCCCTGGGGGGGGAAGAGACCCAGTACTTC. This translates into CAWSALGGEETQYF.